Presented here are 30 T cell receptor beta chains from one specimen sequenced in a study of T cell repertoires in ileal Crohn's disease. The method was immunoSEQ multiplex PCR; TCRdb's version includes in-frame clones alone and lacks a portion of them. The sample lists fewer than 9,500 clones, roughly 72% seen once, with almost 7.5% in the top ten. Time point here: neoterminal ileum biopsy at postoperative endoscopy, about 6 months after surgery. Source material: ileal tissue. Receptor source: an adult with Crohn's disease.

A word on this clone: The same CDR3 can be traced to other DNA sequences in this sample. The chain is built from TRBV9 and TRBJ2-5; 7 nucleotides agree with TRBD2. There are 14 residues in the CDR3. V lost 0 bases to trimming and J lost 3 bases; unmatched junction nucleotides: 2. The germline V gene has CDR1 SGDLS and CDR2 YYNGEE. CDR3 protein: CASSVGTSEETQYF. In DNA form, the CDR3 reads TGTGCCAGCAGCGTAGGAACTAGCGAAGAGACCCAGTACTTC.

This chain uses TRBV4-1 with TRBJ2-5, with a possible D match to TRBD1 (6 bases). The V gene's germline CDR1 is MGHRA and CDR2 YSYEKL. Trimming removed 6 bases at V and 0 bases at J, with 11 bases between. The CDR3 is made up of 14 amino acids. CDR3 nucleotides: TGCGCCAGCAGGCCCCGGGACAACCAAGAGACCCAGTACTTC. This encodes CASRPRDNQETQYF.

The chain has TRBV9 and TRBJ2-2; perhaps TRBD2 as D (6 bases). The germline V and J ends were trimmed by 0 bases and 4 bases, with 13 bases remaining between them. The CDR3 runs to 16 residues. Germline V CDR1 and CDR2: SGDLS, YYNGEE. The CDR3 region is CASSVDGGVGTGELFF. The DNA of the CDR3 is TGTGCCAGCAGCGTAGACGGGGGAGTGGGCACCGGGGAGCTGTTTTTT.

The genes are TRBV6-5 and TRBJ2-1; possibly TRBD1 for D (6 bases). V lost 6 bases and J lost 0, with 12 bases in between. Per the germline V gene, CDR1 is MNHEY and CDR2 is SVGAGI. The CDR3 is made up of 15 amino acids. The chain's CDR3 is CASRWGQFSYNEQFF. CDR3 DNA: TGTGCCAGCAGGTGGGGACAATTCTCCTACAATGAGCAGTTCTTC.

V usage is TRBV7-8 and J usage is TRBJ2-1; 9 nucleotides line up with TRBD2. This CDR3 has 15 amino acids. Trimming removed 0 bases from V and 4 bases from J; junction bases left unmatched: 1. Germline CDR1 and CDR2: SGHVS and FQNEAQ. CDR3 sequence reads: CASSLALAGYNEQFF. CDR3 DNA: TGTGCCAGCAGCTTAGCTCTAGCGGGGTACAATGAGCAGTTCTTC.

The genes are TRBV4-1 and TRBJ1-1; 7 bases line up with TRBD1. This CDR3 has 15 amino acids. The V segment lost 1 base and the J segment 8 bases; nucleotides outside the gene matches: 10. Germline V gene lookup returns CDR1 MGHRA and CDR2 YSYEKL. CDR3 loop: CASSQATGRGTEAFF. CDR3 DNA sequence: TGCGCCAGCAGCCAAGCGACAGGGCGAGGTACAGAAGCTTTCTTT.

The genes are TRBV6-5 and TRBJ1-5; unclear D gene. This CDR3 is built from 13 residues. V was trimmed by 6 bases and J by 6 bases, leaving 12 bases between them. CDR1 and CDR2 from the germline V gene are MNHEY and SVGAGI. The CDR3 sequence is CASRGTSGQPQHF. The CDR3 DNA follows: TGTGCCAGCAGGGGTACGTCGGGTCAGCCCCAGCATTTT.

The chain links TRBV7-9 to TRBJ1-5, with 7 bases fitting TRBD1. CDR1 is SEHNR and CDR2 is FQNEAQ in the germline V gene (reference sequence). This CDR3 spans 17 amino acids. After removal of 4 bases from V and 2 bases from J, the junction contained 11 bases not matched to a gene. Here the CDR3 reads CASSWGTGDGGNQPQHF. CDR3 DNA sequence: TGTGCCAGCAGCTGGGGTACAGGGGATGGGGGCAATCAGCCCCAGCATTTT.

The CDR3 loop is CASSYSRLPYGYTF. CDR3 DNA sequence: TGTGCCAGCAGTTACTCGAGACTGCCTTATGGCTACACCTTC. The rearrangement links TRBV6-5 to TRBJ1-2; D unclear. Germline CDR1 and CDR2: MNHEY and SVGAGI. The CDR3 has 14 amino acids. V was clipped by 0 bases and J by 5 bases, with 10 bases between them.

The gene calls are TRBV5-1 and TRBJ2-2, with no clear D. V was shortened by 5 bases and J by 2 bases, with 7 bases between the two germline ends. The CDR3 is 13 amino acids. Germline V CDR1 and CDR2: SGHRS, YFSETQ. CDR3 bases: TGCGCCAGCAGGAATAGTAACACCGGGGAGCTGTTTTTT. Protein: CASRNSNTGELFF. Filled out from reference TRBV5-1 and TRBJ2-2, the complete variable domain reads KAGVTQTPRYLIKTRGQQVTLSCSPISGHRSVSWYQQTPGQGLQFLFEYFSETQRNKGNFPGRFSGRQFSNSRSEMNVSTLELGDSALYLCASRNSNTGELFFGEGSRLTVL.

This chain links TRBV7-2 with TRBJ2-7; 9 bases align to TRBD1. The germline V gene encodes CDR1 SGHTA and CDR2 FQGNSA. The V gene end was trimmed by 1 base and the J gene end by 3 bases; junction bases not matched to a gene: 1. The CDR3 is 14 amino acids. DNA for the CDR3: TGTGCCAGCAGCTTAGAGACAGGGGGCTACGAGCAGTACTTC. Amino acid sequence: CASSLETGGYEQYF.

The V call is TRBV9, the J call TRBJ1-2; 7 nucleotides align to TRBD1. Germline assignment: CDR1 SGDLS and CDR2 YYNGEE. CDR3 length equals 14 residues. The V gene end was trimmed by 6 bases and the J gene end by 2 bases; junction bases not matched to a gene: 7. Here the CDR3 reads CASNRQGVNYGYTF. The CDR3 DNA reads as TGTGCCAGCAATAGGCAGGGGGTAAACTATGGCTACACCTTC. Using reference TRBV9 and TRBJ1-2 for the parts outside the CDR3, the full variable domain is DSGVTQTPKHLITATGQRVTLRCSPRSGDLSVYWYQQSLDQGLQFLIQYYNGEERAKGNILERFSAQQFPDLHSELNLSSLELGDSALYFCASNRQGVNYGYTFGSGTRLTVV.

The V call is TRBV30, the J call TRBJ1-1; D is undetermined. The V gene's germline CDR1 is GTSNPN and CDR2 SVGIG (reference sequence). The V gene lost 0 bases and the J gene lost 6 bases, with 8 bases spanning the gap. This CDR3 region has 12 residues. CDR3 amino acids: CAWSVGLPEAFF. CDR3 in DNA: TGTGCCTGGAGTGTAGGACTTCCTGAAGCTTTCTTT.

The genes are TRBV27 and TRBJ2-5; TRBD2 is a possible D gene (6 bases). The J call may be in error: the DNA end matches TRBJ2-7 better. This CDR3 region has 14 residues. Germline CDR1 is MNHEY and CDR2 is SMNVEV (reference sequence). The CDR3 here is CASKSSLANYEQYF. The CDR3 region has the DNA TGTGCCAGCAAGTCTAGTCTAGCGAATTACGAGCAGTACTTC.

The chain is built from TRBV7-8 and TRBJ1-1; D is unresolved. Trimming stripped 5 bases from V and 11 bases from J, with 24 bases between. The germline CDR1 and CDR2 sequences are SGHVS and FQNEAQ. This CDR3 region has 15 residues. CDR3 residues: CASSARLGRDVYAFF. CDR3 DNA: TGTGCCAGCAGCGCTCGCCTGGGGAGGGATGTTTATGCTTTCTTT. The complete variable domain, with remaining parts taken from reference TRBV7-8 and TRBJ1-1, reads GAGVSQSPRYKVAKRGQDVALRCDPISGHVSLFWYQQALGQGPEFLTYFQNEAQLDKSGLPSDRFFAERPEGSVSTLKIQRTQQEDSAVYLCASSARLGRDVYAFFGQGTRLTVV.

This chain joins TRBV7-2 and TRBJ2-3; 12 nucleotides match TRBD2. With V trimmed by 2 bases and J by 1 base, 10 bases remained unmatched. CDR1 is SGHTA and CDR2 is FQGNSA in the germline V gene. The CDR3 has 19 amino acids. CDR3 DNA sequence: TGTGCCAGCAGCTTACGGCCACTAGCGGGGGGTTTTCGCACAGATACGCAGTATTTT. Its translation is CASSLRPLAGGFRTDTQYF. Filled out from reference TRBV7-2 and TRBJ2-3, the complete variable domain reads GAGVSQSPSNKVTEKGKDVELRCDPISGHTALYWYRQSLGQGLEFLIYFQGNSAPDKSGLPSDRFSAERTGGSVSTLTIQRTQQEDSAVYLCASSLRPLAGGFRTDTQYFGPGTRLTVL.

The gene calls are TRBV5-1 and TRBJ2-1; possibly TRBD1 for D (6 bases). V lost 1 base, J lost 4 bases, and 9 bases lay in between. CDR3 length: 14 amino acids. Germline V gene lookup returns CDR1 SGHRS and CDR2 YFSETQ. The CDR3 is CASSLIQGYNEQFF. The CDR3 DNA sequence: TGCGCCAGCAGCTTGATACAGGGATACAATGAGCAGTTCTTC.

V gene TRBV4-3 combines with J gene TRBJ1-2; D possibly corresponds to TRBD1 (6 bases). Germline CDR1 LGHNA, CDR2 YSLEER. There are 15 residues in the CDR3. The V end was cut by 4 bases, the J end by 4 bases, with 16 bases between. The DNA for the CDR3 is TGCGCCAGCAGCCTCTCTTCAGGGGAAGGCTATGGCTACACCTTC. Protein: CASSLSSGEGYGYTF.

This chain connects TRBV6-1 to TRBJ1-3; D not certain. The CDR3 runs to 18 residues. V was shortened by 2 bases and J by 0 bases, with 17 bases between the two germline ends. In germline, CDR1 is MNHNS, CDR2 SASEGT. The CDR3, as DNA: TGTGCCAGCAGTGAATGGGCCTCCACCCAAAACTCTGGAAACACCATATATTTT. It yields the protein CASSEWASTQNSGNTIYF.

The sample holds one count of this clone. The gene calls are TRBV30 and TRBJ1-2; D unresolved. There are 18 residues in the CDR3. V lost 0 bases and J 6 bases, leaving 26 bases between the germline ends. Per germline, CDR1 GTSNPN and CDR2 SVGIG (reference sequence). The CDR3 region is CAWSVRWIFGITANGYTF. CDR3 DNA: TGTGCCTGGAGTGTACGATGGATTTTCGGGATAACGGCGAATGGCTACACCTTC. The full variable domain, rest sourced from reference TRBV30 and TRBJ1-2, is SQTIHQWPATLVQPVGSPLSLECTVEGTSNPNLYWYRQAAGRGLQLLFYSVGIGQISSEVPQNLSASRPQDRQFILSSKKLLLSDSGFYLCAWSVRWIFGITANGYTFGSGTRLTVV.

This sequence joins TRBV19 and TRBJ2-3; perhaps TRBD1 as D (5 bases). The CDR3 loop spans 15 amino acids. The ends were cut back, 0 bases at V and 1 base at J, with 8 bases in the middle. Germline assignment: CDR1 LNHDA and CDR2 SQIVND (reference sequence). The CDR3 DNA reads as TGTGCCAGTAGTATAGAGGGCAGGGGCACAGATACGCAGTATTTT. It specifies CASSIEGRGTDTQYF.

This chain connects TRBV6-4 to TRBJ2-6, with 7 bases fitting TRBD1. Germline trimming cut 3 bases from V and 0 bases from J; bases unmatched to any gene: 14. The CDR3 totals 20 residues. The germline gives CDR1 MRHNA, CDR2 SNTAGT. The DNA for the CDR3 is TGTGCCAGCAGTGAAACCCGGGACAGCAGACAACTCTCTGGGGCCAACGTCCTGACTTTC. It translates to CASSETRDSRQLSGANVLTF.

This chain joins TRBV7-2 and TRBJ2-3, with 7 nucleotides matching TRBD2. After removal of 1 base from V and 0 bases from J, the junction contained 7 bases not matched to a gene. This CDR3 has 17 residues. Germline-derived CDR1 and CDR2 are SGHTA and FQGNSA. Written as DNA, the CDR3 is TGTGCCAGCAGCTTAGTGGCCAGCGGGGCCAGCACAGATACGCAGTATTTT. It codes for CASSLVASGASTDTQYF. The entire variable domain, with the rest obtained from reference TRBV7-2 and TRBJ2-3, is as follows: GAGVSQSPSNKVTEKGKDVELRCDPISGHTALYWYRQSLGQGLEFLIYFQGNSAPDKSGLPSDRFSAERTGGSVSTLTIQRTQQEDSAVYLCASSLVASGASTDTQYFGPGTRLTVL.

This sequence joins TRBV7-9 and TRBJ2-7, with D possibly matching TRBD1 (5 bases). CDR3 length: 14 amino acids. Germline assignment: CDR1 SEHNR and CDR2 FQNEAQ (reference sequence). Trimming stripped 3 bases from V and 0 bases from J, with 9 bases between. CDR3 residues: CASSFSTVSYEQYF. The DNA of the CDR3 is TGTGCCAGCAGCTTTTCGACAGTCTCCTACGAGCAGTACTTC.

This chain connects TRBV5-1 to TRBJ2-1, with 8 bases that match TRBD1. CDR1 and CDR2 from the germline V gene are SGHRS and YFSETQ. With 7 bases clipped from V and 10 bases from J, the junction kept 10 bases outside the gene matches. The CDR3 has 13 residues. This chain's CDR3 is CASYPFDRGEQFF. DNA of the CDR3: TGCGCCAGCTACCCCTTCGACAGGGGAGAGCAGTTCTTC.

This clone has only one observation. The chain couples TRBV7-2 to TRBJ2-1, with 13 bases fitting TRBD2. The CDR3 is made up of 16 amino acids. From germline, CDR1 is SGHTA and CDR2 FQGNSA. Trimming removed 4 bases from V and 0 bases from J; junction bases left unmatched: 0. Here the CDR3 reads CASSWTSGGSYNEQFF. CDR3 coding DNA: TGTGCCAGCAGCTGGACTAGCGGGGGCTCCTACAATGAGCAGTTCTTC.

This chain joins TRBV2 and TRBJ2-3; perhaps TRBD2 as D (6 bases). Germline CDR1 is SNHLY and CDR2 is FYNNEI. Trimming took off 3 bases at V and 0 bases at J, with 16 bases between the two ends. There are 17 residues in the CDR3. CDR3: CASSEVGAAGSTDTQYF. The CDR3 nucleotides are TGTGCCAGCAGTGAGGTCGGGGCCGCGGGGAGCACAGATACGCAGTATTTT.

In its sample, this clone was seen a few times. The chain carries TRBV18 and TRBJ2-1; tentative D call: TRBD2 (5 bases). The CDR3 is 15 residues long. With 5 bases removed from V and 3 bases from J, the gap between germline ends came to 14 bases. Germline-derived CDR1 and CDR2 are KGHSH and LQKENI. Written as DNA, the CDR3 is TGTGCCAGCTCAGACGGGCCCGGACTCTACAATGAGCAGTTCTTC. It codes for CASSDGPGLYNEQFF.

DNA of the CDR3: TGTGCCAGCAGTGCCAGCGGGGGGTCCACAGATACGCAGTATTTT. Its translation: CASSASGGSTDTQYF. This chain uses TRBV6-4 with TRBJ2-3; 9 bases map to TRBD2. V dropped 4 bases and J dropped 2; count of bases not matched to a gene: 4. The CDR3 sequence is 15 residues long. CDR1 MRHNA and CDR2 SNTAGT come from the germline V gene.

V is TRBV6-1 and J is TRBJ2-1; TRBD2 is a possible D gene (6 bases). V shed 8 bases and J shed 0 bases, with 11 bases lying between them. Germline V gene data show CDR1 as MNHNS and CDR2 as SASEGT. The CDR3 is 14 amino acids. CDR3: CASGDWSSYNEQFF. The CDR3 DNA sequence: TGTGCCAGCGGGGACTGGAGCTCCTACAATGAGCAGTTCTTC.